There are many counts of the clone carrying this TCR beta chain. The data derive from a study of human T cells and chemical hapten exposure. Looking at the study overall: Application of 0.01% DPC to the upper back was done by patch test, with a reading at 6 days.

Germline CDR1 reads LGHDT; CDR2 reads YNNKEL (reference sequence). The V gene lost 0 bases and the J gene lost 9 bases, with 18 bases spanning the gap. This CDR3 spans 16 amino acids. In TCRdb, the RACE reads were re-called with MiXCR into one record per CDR3 protein. The table includes about 82,000 distinct CDR3 sequences, 10% to 15% detected once. Regarding time point: patch test 3, about 24 weeks after DPC sensitization. Documented treatment: therapeutic diphenylcyclopropenone sensitization with weekly scalp DPC. This TCR came from a woman between 45 and 65 years old with alopecia areata. Some clones in this sample may be carry-over from other donors' samples. Sequenced material: whole blood, taken in connection with sensitization to the hapten diphenylcyclopropenone (DPC). The V gene is TRBV3-1, the J gene TRBJ2-4; D may be TRBD1 (6 bases). The CDR3 protein is CASSQDEGQGSRIQYF. In nucleotides, the CDR3 is TGTGCCAGCAGCCAAGATGAGGGGCAGGGGAGTCGCATTCAGTACTTC.